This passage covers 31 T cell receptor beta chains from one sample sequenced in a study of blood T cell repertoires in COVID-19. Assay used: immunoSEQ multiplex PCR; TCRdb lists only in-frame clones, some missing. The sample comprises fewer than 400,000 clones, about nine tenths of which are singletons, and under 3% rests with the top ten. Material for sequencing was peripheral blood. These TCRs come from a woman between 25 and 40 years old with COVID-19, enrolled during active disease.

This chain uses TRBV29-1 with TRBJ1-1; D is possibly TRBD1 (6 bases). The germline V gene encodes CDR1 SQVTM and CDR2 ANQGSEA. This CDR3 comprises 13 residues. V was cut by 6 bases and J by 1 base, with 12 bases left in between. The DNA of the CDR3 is TGCAGCGTCTCCTGGACAGCGAACACTGAAGCTTTCTTT. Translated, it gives CSVSWTANTEAFF.

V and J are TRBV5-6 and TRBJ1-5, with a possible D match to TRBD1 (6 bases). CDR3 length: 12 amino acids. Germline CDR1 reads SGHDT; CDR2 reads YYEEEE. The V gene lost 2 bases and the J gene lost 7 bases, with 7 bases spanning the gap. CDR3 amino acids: CASSLQGQPQHF. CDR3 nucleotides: TGTGCCAGCAGCTTACAGGGACAGCCCCAGCATTTT.

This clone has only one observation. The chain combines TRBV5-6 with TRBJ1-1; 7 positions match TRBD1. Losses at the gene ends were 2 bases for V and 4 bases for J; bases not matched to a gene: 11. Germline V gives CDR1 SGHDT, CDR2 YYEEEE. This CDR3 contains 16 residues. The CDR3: CASSFSRGWVSTEAFF. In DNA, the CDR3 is TGTGCCAGCAGCTTTTCCAGGGGGTGGGTGAGCACTGAAGCTTTCTTT. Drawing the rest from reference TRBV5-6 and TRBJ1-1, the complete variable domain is DAGVTQSPTHLIKTRGQQVTLRCSPKSGHDTVSWYQQALGQGPQFIFQYYEEEERQRGNFPDRFSGHQFPNYSSELNVNALLLGDSALYLCASSFSRGWVSTEAFFGQGTRLTVV.

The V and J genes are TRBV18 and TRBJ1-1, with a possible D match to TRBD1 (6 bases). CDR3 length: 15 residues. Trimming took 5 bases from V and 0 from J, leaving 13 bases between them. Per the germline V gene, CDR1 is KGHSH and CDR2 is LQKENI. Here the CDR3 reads CASSSGHLMNTEAFF. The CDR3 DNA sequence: TGTGCCAGCTCATCGGGACACCTCATGAACACTGAAGCTTTCTTT.

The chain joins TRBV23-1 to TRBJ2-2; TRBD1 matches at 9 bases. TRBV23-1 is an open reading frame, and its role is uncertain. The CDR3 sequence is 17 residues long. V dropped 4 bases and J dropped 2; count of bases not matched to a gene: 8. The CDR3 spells CASSRDRDRVNTGELFF. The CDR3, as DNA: TGCGCCAGCAGTCGCGACCGGGACAGGGTAAACACCGGGGAGCTGTTTTTT.

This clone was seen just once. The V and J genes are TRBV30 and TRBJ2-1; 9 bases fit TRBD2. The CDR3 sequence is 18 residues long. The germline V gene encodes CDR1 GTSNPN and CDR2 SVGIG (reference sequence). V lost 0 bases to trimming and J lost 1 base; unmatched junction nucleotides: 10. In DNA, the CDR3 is TGTGCCTGGAGTGTACGAAAAAGCGGGAGGCGGTCCTACAATGAGCAGTTCTTC. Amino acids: CAWSVRKSGRRSYNEQFF.

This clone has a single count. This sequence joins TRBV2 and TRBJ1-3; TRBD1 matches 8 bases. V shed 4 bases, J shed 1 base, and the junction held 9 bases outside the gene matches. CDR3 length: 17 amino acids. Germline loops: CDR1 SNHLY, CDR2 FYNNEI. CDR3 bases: TGTGCCAGCAGTGGGGCAGGGGGCACTGGATCTGGAAACACCATATATTTT. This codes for CASSGAGGTGSGNTIYF.

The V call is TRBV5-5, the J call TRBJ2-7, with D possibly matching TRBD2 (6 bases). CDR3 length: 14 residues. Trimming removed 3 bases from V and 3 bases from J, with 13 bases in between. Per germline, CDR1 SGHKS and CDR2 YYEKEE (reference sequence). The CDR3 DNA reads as TGTGCCAGCAGCTCGTGGGGAGGCCGCTACGAGCAGTACTTC. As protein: CASSSWGGRYEQYF.

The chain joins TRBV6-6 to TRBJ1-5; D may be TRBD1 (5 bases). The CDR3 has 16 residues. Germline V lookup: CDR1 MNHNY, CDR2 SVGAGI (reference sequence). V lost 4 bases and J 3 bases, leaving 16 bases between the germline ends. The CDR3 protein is CASSSRQGADNQPQHF. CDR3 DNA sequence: TGTGCCAGCAGTTCGCGACAAGGGGCGGACAATCAGCCCCAGCATTTT.

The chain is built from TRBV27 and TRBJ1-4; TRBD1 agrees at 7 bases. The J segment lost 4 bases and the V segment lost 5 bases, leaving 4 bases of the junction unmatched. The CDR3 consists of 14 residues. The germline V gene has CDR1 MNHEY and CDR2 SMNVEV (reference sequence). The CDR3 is CASSLGQVNEKLFF. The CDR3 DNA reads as TGTGCCAGCAGTCTAGGACAGGTTAATGAAAAACTGTTTTTT.

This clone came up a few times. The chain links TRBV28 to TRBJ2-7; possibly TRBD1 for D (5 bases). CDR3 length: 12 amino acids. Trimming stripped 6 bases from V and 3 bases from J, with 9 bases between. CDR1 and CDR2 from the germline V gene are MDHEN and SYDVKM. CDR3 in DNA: TGTGCCAGCAGGCTTGACAGCTACGAGCAGTACTTC. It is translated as CASRLDSYEQYF.

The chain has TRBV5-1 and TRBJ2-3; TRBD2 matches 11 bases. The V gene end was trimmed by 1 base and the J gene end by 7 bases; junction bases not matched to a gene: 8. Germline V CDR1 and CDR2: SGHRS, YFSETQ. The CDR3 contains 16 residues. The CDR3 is CASSLNPLAGVYTQYF. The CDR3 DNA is TGCGCCAGCAGCTTGAATCCACTAGCGGGAGTATATACGCAGTATTTT.

Here the CDR3 DNA reads TGTGCCAGCAGTGAAAGTAGCAGAACCTACAATGAGCAGTTCTTC. Protein sequence: CASSESSRTYNEQFF. The V gene is TRBV2, the J gene TRBJ2-1; D gene unclear. V shed 2 bases and J shed 2 bases, with 10 bases lying between them. The germline CDR1 and CDR2 sequences are SNHLY and FYNNEI. The CDR3 totals 15 residues.

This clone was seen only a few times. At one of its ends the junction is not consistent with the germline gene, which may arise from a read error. Written as DNA, the CDR3 is TGTGCCAGCAGCATAGAAGCGGGTTACAATGAGCAGTTCTTC. Protein product: CASSIEAGYNEQFF. V gene TRBV11-3 combines with J gene TRBJ2-1; D possibly corresponds to TRBD2 (6 bases). Looked up from germline, CDR1 is SGHNT and CDR2 is YENEEA. This CDR3 comprises 14 residues.

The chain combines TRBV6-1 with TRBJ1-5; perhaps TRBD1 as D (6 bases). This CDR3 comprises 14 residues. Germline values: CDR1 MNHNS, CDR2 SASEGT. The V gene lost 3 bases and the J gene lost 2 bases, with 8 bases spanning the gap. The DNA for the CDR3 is TGTGCCAGCAGTGATAGGACAGGCAATCAGCCCCAGCATTTT. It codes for CASSDRTGNQPQHF.

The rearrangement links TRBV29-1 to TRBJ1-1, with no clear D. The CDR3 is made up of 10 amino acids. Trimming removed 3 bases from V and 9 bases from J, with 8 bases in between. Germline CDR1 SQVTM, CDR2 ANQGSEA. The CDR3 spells CSVEEEKAFF. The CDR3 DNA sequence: TGCAGCGTTGAGGAGGAGAAAGCTTTCTTT.

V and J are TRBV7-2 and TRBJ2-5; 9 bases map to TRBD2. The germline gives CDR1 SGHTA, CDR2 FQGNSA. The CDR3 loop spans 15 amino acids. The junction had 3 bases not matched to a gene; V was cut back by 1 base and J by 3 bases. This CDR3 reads CASSLGLAVKETQYF. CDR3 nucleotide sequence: TGTGCCAGCAGCTTAGGACTAGCGGTTAAAGAGACCCAGTACTTC.

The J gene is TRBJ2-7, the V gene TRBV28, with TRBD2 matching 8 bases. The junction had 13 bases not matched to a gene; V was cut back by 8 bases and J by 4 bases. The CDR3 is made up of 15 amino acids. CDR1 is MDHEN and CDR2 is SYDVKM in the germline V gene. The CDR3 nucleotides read TGTGCCAGCTCAAAAGGCGGGGGGCTTGGTTACGAGCAGTACTTC. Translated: CASSKGGGLGYEQYF.

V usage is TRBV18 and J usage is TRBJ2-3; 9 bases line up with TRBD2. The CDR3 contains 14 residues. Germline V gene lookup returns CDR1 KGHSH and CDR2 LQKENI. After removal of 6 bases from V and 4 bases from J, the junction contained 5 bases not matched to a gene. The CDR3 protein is CASSAAGGPDTQYF. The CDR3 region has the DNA TGTGCCAGCTCTGCGGCGGGAGGGCCAGATACGCAGTATTTT.

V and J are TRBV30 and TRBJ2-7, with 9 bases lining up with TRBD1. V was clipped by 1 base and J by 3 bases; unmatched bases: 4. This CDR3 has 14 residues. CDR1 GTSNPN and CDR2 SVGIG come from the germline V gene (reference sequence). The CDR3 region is CAWSGGQGVYEQYF. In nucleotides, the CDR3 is TGTGCCTGGAGTGGGGGACAGGGCGTCTACGAGCAGTACTTC.

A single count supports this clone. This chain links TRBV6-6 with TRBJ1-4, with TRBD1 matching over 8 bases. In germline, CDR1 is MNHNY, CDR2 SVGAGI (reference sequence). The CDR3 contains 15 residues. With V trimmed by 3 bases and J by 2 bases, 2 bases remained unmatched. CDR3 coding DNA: TGTGCCAGCAGTTATTACAGGGGGACTAATGAAAAACTGTTTTTT. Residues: CASSYYRGTNEKLFF.

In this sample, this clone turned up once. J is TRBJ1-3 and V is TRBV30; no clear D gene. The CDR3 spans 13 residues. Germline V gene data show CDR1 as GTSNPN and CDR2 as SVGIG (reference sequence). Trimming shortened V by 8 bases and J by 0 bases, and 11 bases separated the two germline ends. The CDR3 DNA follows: TGTGCCCGGGCGGAGGGCTCTGGAAACACCATATATTTT. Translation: CARAEGSGNTIYF.

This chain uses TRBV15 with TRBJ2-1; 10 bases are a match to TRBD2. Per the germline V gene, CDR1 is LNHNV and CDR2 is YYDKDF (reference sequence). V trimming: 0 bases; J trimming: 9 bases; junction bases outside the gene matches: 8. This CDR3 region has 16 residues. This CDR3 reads CATSRDPSGSIGEQFF. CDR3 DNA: TGTGCCACCAGCAGAGATCCTAGCGGGAGTATCGGTGAGCAGTTCTTC.

The CDR3 bases are TGTGCCATCAGCCCGACTAGCGGAGACTACGAGCAGTACTTC. It codes for CAISPTSGDYEQYF. The V call is TRBV10-3, the J call TRBJ2-7; TRBD2 agrees at 9 bases. V trimming: 6 bases; J trimming: 3 bases; junction bases outside the gene matches: 6. The CDR3 covers 14 residues. Looked up from germline, CDR1 is ENHRY and CDR2 is SYGVKD.

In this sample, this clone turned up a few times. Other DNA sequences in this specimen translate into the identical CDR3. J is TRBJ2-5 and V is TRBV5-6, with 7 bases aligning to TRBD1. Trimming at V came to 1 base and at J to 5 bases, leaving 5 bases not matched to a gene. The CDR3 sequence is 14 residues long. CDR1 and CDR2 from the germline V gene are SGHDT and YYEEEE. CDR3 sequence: CASSLRQGGETQYF. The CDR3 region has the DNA TGTGCCAGCAGCTTGAGACAGGGTGGGGAGACCCAGTACTTC.

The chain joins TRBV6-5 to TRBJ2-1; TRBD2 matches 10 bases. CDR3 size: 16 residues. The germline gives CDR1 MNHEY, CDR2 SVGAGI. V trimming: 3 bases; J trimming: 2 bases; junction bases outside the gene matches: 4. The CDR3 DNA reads TGTGCCAGCAGTTATGCCAGCGGGAGGGCCTACAATGAGCAGTTCTTC. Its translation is CASSYASGRAYNEQFF.

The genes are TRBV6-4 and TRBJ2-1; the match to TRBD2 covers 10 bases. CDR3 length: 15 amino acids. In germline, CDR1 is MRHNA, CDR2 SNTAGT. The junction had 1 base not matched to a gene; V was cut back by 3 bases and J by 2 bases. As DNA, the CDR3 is TGTGCCAGCAGTGAAACTAGCGGGGCCTACAATGAGCAGTTCTTC. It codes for CASSETSGAYNEQFF.

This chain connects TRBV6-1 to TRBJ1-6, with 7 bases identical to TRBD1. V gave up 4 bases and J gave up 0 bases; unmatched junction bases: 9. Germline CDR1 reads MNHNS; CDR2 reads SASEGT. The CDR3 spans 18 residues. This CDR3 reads CASSARGRQVSYNSPLHF. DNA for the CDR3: TGTGCCAGCAGTGCTAGGGGGCGGCAGGTCTCCTATAATTCACCCCTCCACTTT.

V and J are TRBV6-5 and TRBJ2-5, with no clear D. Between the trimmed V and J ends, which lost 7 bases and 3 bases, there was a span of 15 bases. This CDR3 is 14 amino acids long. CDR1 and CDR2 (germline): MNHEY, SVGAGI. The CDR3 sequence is CASKGGKEKETQYF. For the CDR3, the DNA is TGTGCCAGCAAAGGCGGCAAAGAGAAAGAGACCCAGTACTTC.

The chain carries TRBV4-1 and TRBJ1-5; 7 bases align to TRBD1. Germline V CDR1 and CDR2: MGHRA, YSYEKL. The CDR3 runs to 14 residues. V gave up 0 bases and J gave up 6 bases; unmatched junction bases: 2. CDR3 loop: CASSQEEGAQPQHF. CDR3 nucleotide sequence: TGCGCCAGCAGCCAAGAGGAGGGGGCTCAGCCCCAGCATTTT.

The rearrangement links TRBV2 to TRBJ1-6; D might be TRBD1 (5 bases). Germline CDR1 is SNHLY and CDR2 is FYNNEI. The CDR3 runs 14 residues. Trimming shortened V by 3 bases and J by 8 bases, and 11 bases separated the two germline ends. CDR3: CASSEEGRDSPLHF. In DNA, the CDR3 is TGTGCCAGCAGTGAGGAGGGGCGGGATTCACCCCTCCACTTT.